These 5 T cell receptor beta chains share one sample of origin, sequenced in a study of response to subunit inactivated influenza vaccine. TCRdb re-called the RT-PCR reads through MiXCR, storing one row per CDR3 protein. In the table there are about 580,000 distinct CDR3 sequences, about 15% of which are singletons. The sample in question was PBMCs from blood, obtained about 11 days after vaccination. The receptors stem from a man aged 50-60 years who received an inactivated influenza vaccine.

The rearrangement uses TRBV10-3 and TRBJ1-1, with D perhaps matching TRBD1 (5 bases). This CDR3 region has 15 residues. The V and J ends lost 5 bases and 1 base respectively, with 14 bases between them. Germline V CDR1 and CDR2: ENHRY, SYGVKD. The DNA of the CDR3 is TGTGCCATCAGTTCGGACATGGGCGAGAACACTGAAGCTTTCTTT. Translating gives CAISSDMGENTEAFF.

This clonotype was observed at least ten times. The chain is built from TRBV5-1 and TRBJ1-4, with 7 nucleotides matching TRBD1. The V and J ends lost 4 bases and 2 bases, in that order; junction bases with no gene match: 5. CDR3 length equals 15 residues. CDR1 SGHRS and CDR2 YFSETQ come from the germline V gene. CDR3 sequence: CASSTKGGTNEKLFF. Written as DNA, the CDR3 is TGCGCCAGCAGCACGAAAGGGGGCACTAATGAAAAACTGTTTTTT.

A few counts support this clonotype. This rearrangement joins TRBV2 to TRBJ2-1; TRBD2 matches 7 bases. The CDR3 contains 15 residues. Germline CDR1 SNHLY, CDR2 FYNNEI. After removal of 3 bases from V and 3 bases from J, the junction contained 5 bases not matched to a gene. CDR3: CASSDIGTNYNEQFF. CDR3 sequence (DNA): TGTGCCAGCAGTGACATTGGGACTAACTACAATGAGCAGTTCTTC.

The gene calls are TRBV30 and TRBJ2-7; weak D call: TRBD1 (6 bases). The CDR3 covers 15 residues. Trimming stripped 0 bases from V and 0 bases from J, with 12 bases between. Germline CDR1 and CDR2: GTSNPN and SVGIG (reference sequence). For the CDR3, the DNA is TGTGCCTGGAGTGTACTAAAGGGGGACTCCTACGAGCAGTACTTC. Translating gives CAWSVLKGDSYEQYF.

This clonotype was observed a handful of times. The V gene is TRBV25-1, the J gene TRBJ2-7; 9 bases align to TRBD1. The length of the CDR3 is 14 residues. The V gene end was trimmed by 8 bases and the J gene end by 6 bases; junction bases not matched to a gene: 11. CDR1 is MGHDK and CDR2 is SYGVNS in the germline V gene. Here the CDR3 reads CASRKTGGTGEQYF. The CDR3, as DNA: TGTGCCAGCCGTAAGACAGGGGGTACGGGCGAGCAGTACTTC.